Listed here are 27 T cell receptor beta chains from one sample, sequenced in a study of regulatory T cells in long-lasting Graves disease. As for time point: newly diagnosed GD, antithyroid drugs for less than 3 months. From RNA extracted from PBMCs, the TCR library was made. For TCR beta, libraries came from iRepertoire HTBI primers and Arm-PCR of CDR3 regions. TCRdb independently ran MiXCR on the multiplex PCR reads; one entry per CDR3 protein. This table has 300,000 to 400,000 distinct CDR3 sequences, over 15% appearing once. These same data were also listed under a study on T cells in Graves' hyperthyroidism and ophthalmopathy.

Sequencing was performed on peripheral blood mononuclear cells (PBMCs), taken at new diagnosis, from a patient treated with antithyroid drugs. Source of these receptors: a man aged 35 to 55 with Graves disease.

The chain combines TRBV9 with TRBJ2-7; TRBD2 agrees at 9 bases. CDR1 is SGDLS and CDR2 is YYNGEE in the germline V gene. The CDR3 extends over 16 amino acids. V trimming: 5 bases; J trimming: 2 bases; junction bases outside the gene matches: 11. The CDR3 nucleotides are TGTGCCAGCAGTCCTGGCGGGGCTAGCGGGGCCTACGAGCAGTACTTC. Protein sequence: CASSPGGASGAYEQYF.

This chain joins TRBV5-1 and TRBJ2-5; 7 bases agree with TRBD2. Trimming cost V 6 bases and J 4 bases; bases outside gene matches: 15. This CDR3 contains 16 residues. Germline-derived CDR1 and CDR2 are SGHRS and YFSETQ. CDR3 region: CASTLMSAGVGETQYF. CDR3 coding DNA: TGCGCCAGCACCCTCATGTCGGCGGGGGTCGGAGAGACCCAGTACTTC.

Ten or more counts support this clonotype. The rearrangement uses TRBV5-1 and TRBJ2-3; 15 nucleotides match TRBD2. The CDR3 totals 19 residues. Trimming at V came to 6 bases and at J to 0 bases, leaving 11 bases not matched to a gene. CDR1 SGHRS and CDR2 YFSETQ come from the germline V gene. This CDR3 is CASTAGTSGGPSSTDTQYF. The CDR3 DNA sequence: TGCGCCAGCACCGCAGGGACTAGCGGGGGGCCCTCTAGCACAGATACGCAGTATTTT.

In regard to this clonotype: A far larger clone is just one base off, so this is likely a read error. The rearrangement uses TRBV28 and TRBJ2-5; TRBD2 matches 11 bases. The germline V gene encodes CDR1 MDHEN and CDR2 SYDVKM. CDR3 length: 14 amino acids. The CDR3 region is CASRKGTSGEAQYF. The CDR3 bases are TGTGCCAGCAGGAAAGGGACTAGCGGAGAGGCCCAGTACTTC.

This clonotype appeared many times. The rearrangement links TRBV4-2 to TRBJ2-7; D not certain. CDR1 LGHNA and CDR2 YNFKEQ come from the germline V gene. Trimming took off 6 bases at V and 4 bases at J, with 13 bases between the two ends. The CDR3 is 13 amino acids. The CDR3 DNA sequence: TGTGCCAGCAGACCGACTCGTGGGTACGAGCAGTACTTC. Encoded protein: CASRPTRGYEQYF.

This clonotype has more than one count but fewer than ten. This chain uses TRBV15 with TRBJ2-1, with TRBD1 matching over 7 bases. The CDR3 is made up of 16 amino acids. The germline V gene encodes CDR1 LNHNV and CDR2 YYDKDF (reference sequence). V was pared by 4 bases and J by 4 bases, with 10 bases of the junction left unmatched. The CDR3 spells CATSKGQPAGYNEQFF. The CDR3, as DNA: TGTGCCACCAGCAAGGGACAGCCGGCCGGGTACAATGAGCAGTTCTTC.

This clonotype was seen ten or more times. The genes are TRBV7-2 and TRBJ2-7, with 10 positions matching TRBD2. This CDR3 has 14 amino acids. Germline values: CDR1 SGHTA, CDR2 FQGNSA. Trimming at V came to 6 bases and at J to 7 bases, leaving 9 bases not matched to a gene. The CDR3 loop is CASSPGGGLAEQYF. CDR3 DNA sequence: TGTGCCAGCAGTCCTGGCGGGGGACTAGCGGAGCAGTACTTC. Full variable domain (outside the CDR3, taken from reference TRBV7-2 and TRBJ2-7): GAGVSQSPSNKVTEKGKDVELRCDPISGHTALYWYRQSLGQGLEFLIYFQGNSAPDKSGLPSDRFSAERTGGSVSTLTIQRTQQEDSAVYLCASSPGGGLAEQYFGPGTRLTVT.

Remarks on this clonotype: A much larger clone lies a single base off, so this may be a read error. The V call is TRBV7-2, the J call TRBJ2-7; weak D call: TRBD1 (5 bases). Germline-derived CDR1 and CDR2 are SGHTA and FQGNSA. The CDR3 is 14 residues long. The CDR3 protein is CASSLSDSSYGQYF. In nucleotides, the CDR3 is TGTGCCAGCAGCTTGTCCGACAGCTCCTACGGGCAGTACTTC.

This clonotype was counted between two and nine times. The chain couples TRBV20-1 to TRBJ2-1; D is possibly TRBD1 (6 bases). CDR3 length: 14 amino acids. The germline V gene has CDR1 DFQATT and CDR2 SNEGSKA (reference sequence). V gave up 4 bases and J gave up 7 bases, with 17 bases separating them. This chain's CDR3 is CSAISGIRGNEQFF. The CDR3 region has the DNA TGCAGTGCTATCTCGGGTATTAGGGGGAATGAGCAGTTCTTC.

This clonotype has at least ten counts. The CDR3: CASSFGQGPGDTQYF. DNA of the CDR3: TGTGCCAGCAGCTTTGGTCAGGGTCCTGGAGATACGCAGTATTTT. The gene calls are TRBV11-2 and TRBJ2-3; possibly TRBD1 for D (5 bases). Trimming took 3 bases from V and 5 from J, leaving 15 bases between them. CDR1 is SGHAT and CDR2 is FQNNGV in the germline V gene. This CDR3 is built from 15 residues.

The rearrangement joins TRBV5-1 to TRBJ2-2, with 8 bases identical to TRBD2. J gave up 3 bases and V 3 bases, and 10 bases lay outside the gene matches. Looked up from germline, CDR1 is SGHRS and CDR2 is YFSETQ. The CDR3 is 17 residues long. CDR3 in amino acids: CASSSLFGGGHTGELFF. In DNA, the CDR3 is TGCGCCAGCAGCTCCCTTTTCGGGGGGGGACACACCGGGGAGCTGTTTTTT. The full variable domain, its missing parts supplied by reference TRBV5-1 and TRBJ2-2, is KAGVTQTPRYLIKTRGQQVTLSCSPISGHRSVSWYQQTPGQGLQFLFEYFSETQRNKGNFPGRFSGRQFSNSRSEMNVSTLELGDSALYLCASSSLFGGGHTGELFFGEGSRLTVL.

This clonotype turned up a few times. CDR3 amino acids: CASSSDRVTYEQYF. The CDR3 bases are TGTGCCAGCAGCTCGGACAGGGTAACCTACGAGCAGTACTTC. The gene calls are TRBV7-2 and TRBJ2-7, with TRBD1 matching 8 bases. V dropped 4 bases and J dropped 2; count of bases not matched to a gene: 4. The CDR3 totals 14 residues. Germline loops: CDR1 SGHTA, CDR2 FQGNSA.

This clonotype was observed at least ten times. The chain links TRBV3-1 to TRBJ2-3, with 7 positions matching TRBD2. Trimming took 4 bases from V and 1 from J; bases not matched to a gene: 8. This CDR3 is built from 16 residues. Germline CDR1 and CDR2: LGHDT and YNNKEL (reference sequence). CDR3 protein: CASSPWGGSGTDTQYF. The CDR3 DNA sequence: TGTGCCAGCAGCCCCTGGGGGGGATCGGGCACAGATACGCAGTATTTT.

The chain combines TRBV12-5 with TRBJ1-5; D unresolved. Germline V gives CDR1 LGHNT, CDR2 FRNRAP. This CDR3 contains 12 residues. V dropped 3 bases and J dropped 11 bases, with 11 bases sitting between them. The CDR3 here is CASGFDYAAQHF. The CDR3 region has the DNA TGTGCTAGTGGTTTCGATTATGCAGCCCAGCATTTT.

The V and J genes are TRBV20-1 and TRBJ1-2; unclear D gene. The V gene's germline CDR1 is DFQATT and CDR2 SNEGSKA (reference sequence). V was clipped by 0 bases and J by 3 bases, with 11 bases between them. This CDR3 is built from 14 residues. For the CDR3, the DNA is TGCAGTGCTAGAGATCGGCAGCTGTACTATGGCTACACCTTC. This sequence encodes CSARDRQLYYGYTF.

The chain combines TRBV24-1 with TRBJ2-1; 9 bases are a match to TRBD1. With the DNA end fitting TRBJ2-5 better, the J assignment may be wrong. This CDR3 is built from 14 residues. The germline gives CDR1 KGHDR, CDR2 SFDVKD. As DNA, the CDR3 is TGTGCCACCAGTGATCCGGACAGGGGAGAGACCCAGTACTTC. It encodes CATSDPDRGETQYF.

This clonotype showed up many times. The rearrangement links TRBV7-2 to TRBJ2-5, with D perhaps TRBD2 (7 bases). In germline, CDR1 is SGHTA, CDR2 FQGNSA. There are 16 residues in the CDR3. Trimming shortened V by 1 base and J by 7 bases, and 19 bases separated the two germline ends. The CDR3 loop reads CASSLVGGGEFATQYF. Written as DNA, the CDR3 is TGTGCCAGCAGCTTAGTTGGAGGGGGGGAATTTGCGACCCAGTACTTC.

In its sample, this clonotype was seen many times. The rearrangement joins TRBV15 to TRBJ2-5, with a weak D call TRBD2 (6 bases). Germline loops: CDR1 LNHNV, CDR2 YYDKDF (reference sequence). Trimming pared 0 bases from V and 2 bases from J, leaving 10 bases between. The CDR3 is made up of 15 amino acids. The CDR3 sequence: CATSRERGPQETQYF. The CDR3 nucleotides read TGTGCCACCAGCAGAGAGCGGGGACCTCAAGAGACCCAGTACTTC.

This clonotype appeared many times. This chain uses TRBV20-1 with TRBJ2-3; 8 bases map to TRBD2. Trimming took 3 bases from V and 4 from J; bases not matched to a gene: 9. Per germline, CDR1 DFQATT and CDR2 SNEGSKA (reference sequence). There are 15 residues in the CDR3. The CDR3 here is CSASIASGGSDTQYF. CDR3 nucleotide sequence: TGCAGTGCTAGTATTGCCAGCGGGGGTTCAGATACGCAGTATTTT.

This clonotype was seen a handful of times. The chain carries TRBV20-1 and TRBJ2-5; D is possibly TRBD2 (6 bases). Germline CDR1 is DFQATT and CDR2 is SNEGSKA (reference sequence). V was shortened by 5 bases and J by 1 base, with 14 bases between the two germline ends. CDR3 size: 14 residues. The CDR3 spells CSAFPRLGQETQYF. The DNA of the CDR3 is TGCAGTGCTTTTCCCCGACTAGGCCAAGAGACCCAGTACTTC.

This clonotype was seen at least ten times. The chain joins TRBV7-3 to TRBJ1-2; TRBD1 is a possible D gene (5 bases). V gave up 6 bases and J gave up 7 bases, with 15 bases separating them. CDR3 length: 13 amino acids. Germline V gene lookup returns CDR1 SGHTA and CDR2 FQGTGA. The CDR3 DNA reads TGTGCCAGCAGTTGGGGGACGGGTAGTGGCTACACCTTC. This translates into CASSWGTGSGYTF.

This clonotype was detected many times. The chain carries TRBV5-1 and TRBJ1-6, with no clear D. V lost 2 bases and J 9 bases, leaving 18 bases between the germline ends. The CDR3 runs to 16 residues. CDR1 and CDR2 from the germline V gene are SGHRS and YFSETQ. The CDR3 DNA reads as TGCGCCAGCAGCTTAGATTTTGTCGGAAACAGTTCACCCCTCCACTTT. Amino acids: CASSLDFVGNSSPLHF.

This clonotype has a count of ten or more. The chain carries TRBV28 and TRBJ2-5; 10 bases fit TRBD1. This CDR3 region has 17 residues. The germline V gene encodes CDR1 MDHEN and CDR2 SYDVKM. The trim removed 6 bases at V and 5 bases at J, leaving 15 bases unmatched. CDR3 sequence reads: CASSGGGDRGLRETQYF. The DNA of the CDR3 is TGTGCCAGCAGCGGGGGGGGGGACAGGGGCCTTCGGGAGACCCAGTACTTC.

There are many counts of this clonotype. CDR3 in amino acids: CASTPFDRASSYEQYF. Here the CDR3 DNA reads TGTGCCAGCACACCCTTTGACAGGGCAAGCTCCTACGAGCAGTACTTC. This sequence joins TRBV2 and TRBJ2-7; 7 bases map to TRBD1. The CDR3 is 16 amino acids. Germline trimming cut 7 bases from V and 0 bases from J; bases unmatched to any gene: 12. Germline CDR1 reads SNHLY; CDR2 reads FYNNEI.

This clonotype has ten or more counts. The rearrangement uses TRBV28 and TRBJ1-1, with TRBD1 identical over 9 bases. Looked up from germline, CDR1 is MDHEN and CDR2 is SYDVKM. V gave up 5 bases and J gave up 5 bases; unmatched junction bases: 6. The CDR3 totals 14 residues. The CDR3 DNA is TGTGCCAGCAGTCCATGGACAGGGGAGACTGAAGCTTTCTTT. As protein: CASSPWTGETEAFF.

A remark on this clonotype: A read error is possible here, since a much larger clone lies one base away. The CDR3 DNA follows: TGCAGTGCCCCCCGGGGGAGGGGAAGTCTGGGGGAGCAGTACTTC. Translating it yields CSAPRGRGSLGEQYF. This sequence joins TRBV20-1 and TRBJ2-7, with 7 bases identical to TRBD2. The J segment lost 7 bases and the V segment lost 6 bases, leaving 18 bases of the junction unmatched. Germline V gene sequence: CDR1 DFQATT, CDR2 SNEGSKA (reference sequence). The CDR3 is made up of 15 amino acids.

This clonotype was seen ten or more times. The chain links TRBV30 to TRBJ2-7; D might be TRBD1 (6 bases). Looked up from germline, CDR1 is GTSNPN and CDR2 is SVGIG (reference sequence). CDR3 length equals 12 residues. The V end was cut by 3 bases, the J end by 3 bases, with 9 bases between. DNA for the CDR3: TGTGCCTGGAGCGGGACAAACTACGAGCAGTACTTC. It specifies CAWSGTNYEQYF.